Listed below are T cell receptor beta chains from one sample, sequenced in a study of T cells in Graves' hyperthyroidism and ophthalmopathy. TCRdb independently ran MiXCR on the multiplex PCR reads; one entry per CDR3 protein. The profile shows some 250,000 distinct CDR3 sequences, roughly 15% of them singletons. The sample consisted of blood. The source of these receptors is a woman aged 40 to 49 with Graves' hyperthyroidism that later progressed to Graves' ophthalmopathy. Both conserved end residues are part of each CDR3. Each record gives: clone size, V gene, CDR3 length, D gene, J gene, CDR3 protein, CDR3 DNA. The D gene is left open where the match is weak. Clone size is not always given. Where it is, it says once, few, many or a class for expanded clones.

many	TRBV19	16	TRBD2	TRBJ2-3	CASSKGLAGVEDTQYF	TGTGCCAGTAGTAAGGGACTAGCGGGAGTGGAAGATACGCAGTATTTT
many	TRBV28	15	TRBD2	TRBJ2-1	CASTHSGTSANEQFF	TGTGCCAGCACCCACTCCGGGACTAGCGCCAATGAGCAGTTCTTC
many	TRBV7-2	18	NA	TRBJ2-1	CASSNRGGRGSSYNEQFF	TGTGCCAGCAGCAACAGGGGGGGCAGGGGTAGCTCCTACAATGAGCAGTTCTTC
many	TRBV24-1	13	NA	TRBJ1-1	CATSDSGLTEAFF	TGTGCCACCAGTGACTCAGGGCTCACTGAAGCTTTCTTT
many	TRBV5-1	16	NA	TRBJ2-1	CASSLARLAHPNEQFF	TGCGCCAGCAGCTTGGCCAGGTTAGCGCACCCCAATGAGCAGTTCTTC
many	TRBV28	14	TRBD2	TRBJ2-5	CASSTSGGEETQYF	TGTGCCAGCAGTACGAGCGGGGGGGAAGAGACCCAGTACTTC
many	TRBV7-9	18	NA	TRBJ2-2	CASSSPGTSKSMAGELFF	TGTGCCAGCAGCTCCCCCGGGACGTCGAAGTCAATGGCCGGGGAGCTGTTTTTT
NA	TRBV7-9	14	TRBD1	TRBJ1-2	CASSWGQGIYGYTF	TGTGCCAGCAGCTGGGGACAGGGGATCTATGGCTACACCTTC
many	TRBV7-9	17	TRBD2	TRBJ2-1	CASSLGPAGTEYNEQFF	TGTGCCAGCAGCTTAGGGCCAGCGGGAACGGAGTACAATGAGCAGTTCTTC
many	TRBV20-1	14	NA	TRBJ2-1	CSARVSSSYNEQFF	TGCAGTGCTAGAGTCAGTAGCTCCTACAATGAGCAGTTCTTC
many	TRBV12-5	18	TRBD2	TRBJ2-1	CASGLVTVAGGLYNEQFF	TGTGCTAGTGGTTTGGTAACTGTAGCGGGAGGCCTCTACAATGAGCAGTTCTTC
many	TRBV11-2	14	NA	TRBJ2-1	CASSLGLLKNEQFF	TGTGCCAGCAGCTTAGGACTTCTAAAGAATGAGCAGTTCTTC
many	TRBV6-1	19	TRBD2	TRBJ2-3	CASSRNRGLLAGAADTQYF	TGTGCCAGCAGTCGCAATCGAGGGCTGCTAGCGGGAGCGGCAGATACGCAGTATTTT
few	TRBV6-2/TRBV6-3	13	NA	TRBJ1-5	CASRRQGNQPQHF	TGTGCCAGCAGACGACAGGGCAATCAGCCCCAGCATTTT
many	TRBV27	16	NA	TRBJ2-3	CASSFQPPTPADTQYF	TGTGCCAGCAGTTTTCAGCCGCCGACTCCGGCCGATACGCAGTATTTT
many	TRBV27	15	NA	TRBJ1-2	CASSLRQGSNYGYTF	TGTGCCAGCAGTTTACGGCAGGGTAGCAACTATGGCTACACCTTC
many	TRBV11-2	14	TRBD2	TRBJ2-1	CASSFLAGGDEQFF	TGTGCCAGCAGCTTTTTAGCGGGAGGCGATGAGCAGTTCTTC
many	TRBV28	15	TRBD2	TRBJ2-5	CASSRTSGVQETQYF	TGTGCCAGCAGCCGGACTAGCGGGGTCCAAGAGACCCAGTACTTC
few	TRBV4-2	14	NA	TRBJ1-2	CASSQEGGTGGYTF	TGTGCCAGCAGCCAAGAAGGCGGGACGGGGGGCTACACCTTC
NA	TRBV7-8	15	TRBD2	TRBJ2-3	CAGSFSGSLTDTQYF	TGCGCCGGCAGCTTTAGCGGGAGCCTCACAGATACGCAGTATTTT